Sequencing of this T cell receptor beta chain was carried out in a study of T cells in Graves' hyperthyroidism and ophthalmopathy. With a duration under 2 months, the hyperthyroidism was newly diagnosed in patients aged 18 to 65. In regard to this clonotype: Antigen: not known.

The study's findings and limits: Most expanded thyroid clonotypes above 0.001 recurred in blood.

There were TCR beta CDR3 regions amplified from RNA transcripts. In the first-round RT-PCR of the TCR CDR3, the HTBI primer set was used. TCRdb ran MiXCR on the multiplex PCR reads and lists one entry per CDR3 protein. The sample shows hundreds of thousands of distinct CDR3 sequences, around 14% of them seen only once. Sequencing input: blood. This sequence was found in a woman in her 30s with Graves' hyperthyroidism that later progressed to Graves' ophthalmopathy.

The CDR3 reads CASSLWTGQGQYF. CDR3 in DNA: TGCGCCAGCAGCTTGTGGACTGGACAAGGGCAGTACTTC. This chain links TRBV5-1 with TRBJ2-7; D is perhaps TRBD1 or TRBD2 (5 bases each). The CDR3 totals 13 residues. Per germline, CDR1 SGHRS and CDR2 YFSETQ. The ends were cut back, 1 base at V and 9 bases at J, with 14 bases in the middle.